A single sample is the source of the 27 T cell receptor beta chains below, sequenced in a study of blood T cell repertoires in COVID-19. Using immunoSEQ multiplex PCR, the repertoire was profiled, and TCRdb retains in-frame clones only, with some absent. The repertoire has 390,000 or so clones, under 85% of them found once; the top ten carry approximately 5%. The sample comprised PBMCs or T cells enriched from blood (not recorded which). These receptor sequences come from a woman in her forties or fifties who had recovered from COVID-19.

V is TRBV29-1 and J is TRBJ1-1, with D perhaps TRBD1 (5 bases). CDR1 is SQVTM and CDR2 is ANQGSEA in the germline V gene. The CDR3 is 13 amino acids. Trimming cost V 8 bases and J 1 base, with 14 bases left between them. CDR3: CSSELTGNTEAFF. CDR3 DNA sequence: TGCAGCTCAGAACTCACAGGGAACACTGAAGCTTTCTTT. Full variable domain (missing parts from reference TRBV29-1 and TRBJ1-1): SAVISQKPSRDICQRGTSLTIQCQVDSQVTMMFWYRQQPGQSLTLIATANQGSEATYESGFVIDKFPISRPNLTFSTLTVSNMSPEDSSIYLCSSELTGNTEAFFGQGTRLTVV.

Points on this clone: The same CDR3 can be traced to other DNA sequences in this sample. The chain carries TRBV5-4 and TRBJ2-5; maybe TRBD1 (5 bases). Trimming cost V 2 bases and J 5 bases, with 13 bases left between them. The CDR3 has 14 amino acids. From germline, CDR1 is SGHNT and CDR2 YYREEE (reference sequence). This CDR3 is CASSFTGRVETQYF. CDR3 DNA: TGTGCCAGCAGCTTTACAGGTCGCGTCGAGACCCAGTACTTC.

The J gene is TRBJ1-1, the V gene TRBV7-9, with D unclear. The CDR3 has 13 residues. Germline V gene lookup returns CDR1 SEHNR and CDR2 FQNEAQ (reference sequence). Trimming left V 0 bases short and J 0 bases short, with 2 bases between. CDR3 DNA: TGTGCCAGCAGCTTAGCTATGAACACTGAAGCTTTCTTT. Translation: CASSLAMNTEAFF. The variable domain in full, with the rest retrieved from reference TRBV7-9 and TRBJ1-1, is DTGVSQNPRHKITKRGQNVTFRCDPISEHNRLYWYRQTLGQGPEFLTYFQNEAQLEKSRLLSDRFSAERPKGSFSTLEIQRTEQGDSAMYLCASSLAMNTEAFFGQGTRLTVV.

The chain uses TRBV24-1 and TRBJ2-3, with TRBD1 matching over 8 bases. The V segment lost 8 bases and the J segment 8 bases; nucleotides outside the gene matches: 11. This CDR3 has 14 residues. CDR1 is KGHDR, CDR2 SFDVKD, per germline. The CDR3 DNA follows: TGTGCCACCAACCAGGACAGGGTCAAGGGTACGCAGTATTTT. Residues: CATNQDRVKGTQYF.

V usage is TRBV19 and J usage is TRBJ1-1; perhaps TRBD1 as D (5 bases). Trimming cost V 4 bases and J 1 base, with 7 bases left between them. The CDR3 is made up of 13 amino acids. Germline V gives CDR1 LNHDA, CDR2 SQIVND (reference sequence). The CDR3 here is CASSTGKNTEAFF. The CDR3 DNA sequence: TGTGCCAGTAGTACAGGGAAGAACACTGAAGCTTTCTTT.

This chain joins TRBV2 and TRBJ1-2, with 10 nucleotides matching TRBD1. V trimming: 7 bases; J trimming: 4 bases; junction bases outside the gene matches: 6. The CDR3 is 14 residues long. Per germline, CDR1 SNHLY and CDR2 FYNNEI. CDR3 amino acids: CASKTGQGVYGYTF. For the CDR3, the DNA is TGTGCCAGCAAGACTGGACAGGGGGTCTATGGCTACACCTTC.

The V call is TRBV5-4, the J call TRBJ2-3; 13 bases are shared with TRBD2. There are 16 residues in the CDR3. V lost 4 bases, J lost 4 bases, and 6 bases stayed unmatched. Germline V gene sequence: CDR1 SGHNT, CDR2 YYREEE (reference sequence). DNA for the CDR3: TGTGCCAGCAGCCCATGGACTAGCGGGAGAGCAGATACGCAGTATTTT. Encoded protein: CASSPWTSGRADTQYF. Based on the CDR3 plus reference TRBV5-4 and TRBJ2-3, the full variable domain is ETGVTQSPTHLIKTRGQQVTLRCSSQSGHNTVSWYQQALGQGPQFIFQYYREEENGRGNFPPRFSGLQFPNYSSELNVNALELDDSALYLCASSPWTSGRADTQYFGPGTRLTVL.

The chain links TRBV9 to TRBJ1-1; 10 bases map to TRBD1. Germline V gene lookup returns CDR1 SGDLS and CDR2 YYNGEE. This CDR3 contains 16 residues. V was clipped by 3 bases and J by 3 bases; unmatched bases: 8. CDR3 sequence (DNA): TGTGCCAGCAGCGATAACCGACAGGGGGCTGACACTGAAGCTTTCTTT. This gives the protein CASSDNRQGADTEAFF.

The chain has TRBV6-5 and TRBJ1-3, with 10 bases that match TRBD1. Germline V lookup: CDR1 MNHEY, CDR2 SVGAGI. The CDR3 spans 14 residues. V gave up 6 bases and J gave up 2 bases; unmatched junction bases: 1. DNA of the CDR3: TGTGCCAGCAGCGGGACAGGGGCTGGAAACACCATATATTTT. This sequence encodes CASSGTGAGNTIYF.

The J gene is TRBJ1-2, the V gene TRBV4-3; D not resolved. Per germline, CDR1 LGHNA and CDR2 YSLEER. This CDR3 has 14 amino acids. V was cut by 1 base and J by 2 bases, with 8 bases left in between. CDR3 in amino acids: CASSQVPPNYGYTF. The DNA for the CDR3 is TGCGCCAGCAGCCAAGTCCCCCCAAACTATGGCTACACCTTC.

The CDR3 region is CASSLSVTRQETQYF. For the CDR3, the DNA is TGTGCCAGCAGTTTAAGCGTCACCCGCCAAGAGACCCAGTACTTC. The V gene is TRBV6-2 or TRBV6-3, the J gene TRBJ2-5; D not resolved. This CDR3 has 15 residues. Germline V gene lookup returns CDR1 MNHEY and CDR2 SVGEGT. Trimming removed 4 bases from V and 1 base from J, with 13 bases in between.

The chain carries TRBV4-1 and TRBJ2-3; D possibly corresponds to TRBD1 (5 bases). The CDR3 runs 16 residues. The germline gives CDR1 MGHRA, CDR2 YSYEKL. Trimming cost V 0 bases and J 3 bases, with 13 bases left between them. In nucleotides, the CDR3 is TGCGCCAGCAGCCAAGATACAGGCTCGACAACAGATACGCAGTATTTT. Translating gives CASSQDTGSTTDTQYF.

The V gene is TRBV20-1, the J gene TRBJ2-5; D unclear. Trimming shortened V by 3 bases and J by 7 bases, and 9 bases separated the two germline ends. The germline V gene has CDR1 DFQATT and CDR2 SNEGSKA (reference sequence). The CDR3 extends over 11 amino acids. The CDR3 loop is CSASGPGTQYF. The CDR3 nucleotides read TGCAGTGCTAGTGGGCCGGGGACCCAGTACTTC.

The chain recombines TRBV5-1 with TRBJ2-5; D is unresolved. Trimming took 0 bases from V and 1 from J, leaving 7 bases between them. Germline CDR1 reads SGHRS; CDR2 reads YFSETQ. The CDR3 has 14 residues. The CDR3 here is CASSLETLQETQYF. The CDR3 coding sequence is TGCGCCAGCAGCTTGGAGACTCTCCAAGAGACCCAGTACTTC.

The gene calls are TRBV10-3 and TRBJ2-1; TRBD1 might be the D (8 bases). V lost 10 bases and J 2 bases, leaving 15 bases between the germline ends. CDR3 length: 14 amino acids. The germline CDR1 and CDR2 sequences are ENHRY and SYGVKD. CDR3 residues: CATQGGTTYNEQFF. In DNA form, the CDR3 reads TGTGCCACACAGGGGGGGACCACCTACAATGAGCAGTTCTTC.

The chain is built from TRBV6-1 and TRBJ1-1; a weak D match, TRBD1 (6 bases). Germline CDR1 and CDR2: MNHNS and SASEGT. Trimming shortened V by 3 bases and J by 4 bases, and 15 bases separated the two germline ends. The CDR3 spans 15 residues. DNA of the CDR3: TGTGCCAGCAGTGATAGACAGGTTTGGACCACTGAAGCTTTCTTT. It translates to CASSDRQVWTTEAFF.

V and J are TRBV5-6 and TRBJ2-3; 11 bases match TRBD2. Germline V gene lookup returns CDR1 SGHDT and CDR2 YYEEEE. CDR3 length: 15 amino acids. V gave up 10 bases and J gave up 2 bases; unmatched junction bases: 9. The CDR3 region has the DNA TGTGCCGGACGGGATAGCGGGGGGGCCACAGATACGCAGTATTTT. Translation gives CAGRDSGGATDTQYF.

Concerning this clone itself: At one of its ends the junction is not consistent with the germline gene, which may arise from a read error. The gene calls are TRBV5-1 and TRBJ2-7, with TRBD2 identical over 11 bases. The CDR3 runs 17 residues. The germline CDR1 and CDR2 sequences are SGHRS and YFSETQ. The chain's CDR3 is CASNLGPTSGSTYEQYF. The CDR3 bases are TGCGCCAGCAACTTGGGTCCCACTAGCGGGAGTACCTACGAGCAGTACTTC.

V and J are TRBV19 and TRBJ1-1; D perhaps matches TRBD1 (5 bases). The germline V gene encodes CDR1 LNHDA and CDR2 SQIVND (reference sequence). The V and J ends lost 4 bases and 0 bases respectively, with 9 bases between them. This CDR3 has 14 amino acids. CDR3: CASSTGGMNTEAFF. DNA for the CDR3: TGTGCCAGTAGTACGGGGGGTATGAACACTGAAGCTTTCTTT.

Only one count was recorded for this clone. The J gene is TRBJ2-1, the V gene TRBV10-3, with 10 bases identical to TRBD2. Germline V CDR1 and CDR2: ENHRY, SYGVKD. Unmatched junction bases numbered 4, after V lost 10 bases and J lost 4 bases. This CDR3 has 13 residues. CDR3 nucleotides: TGTGCCACCGGACTAGCGGAATACAATGAGCAGTTCTTC. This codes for CATGLAEYNEQFF.

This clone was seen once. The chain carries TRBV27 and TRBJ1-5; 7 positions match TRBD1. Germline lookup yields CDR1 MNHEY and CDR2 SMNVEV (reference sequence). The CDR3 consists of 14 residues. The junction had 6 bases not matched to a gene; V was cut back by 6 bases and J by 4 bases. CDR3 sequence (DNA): TGTGCCAGCAGCTTGACAGGGTGGAATCAGCCCCAGCATTTT. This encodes CASSLTGWNQPQHF.

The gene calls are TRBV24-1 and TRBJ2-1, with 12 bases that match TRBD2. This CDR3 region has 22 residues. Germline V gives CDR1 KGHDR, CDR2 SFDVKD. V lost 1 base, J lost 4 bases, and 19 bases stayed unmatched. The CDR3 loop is CATSDFGLLAGGPQPSYNEQFF. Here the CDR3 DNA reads TGTGCCACCAGTGATTTTGGGTTGCTAGCGGGGGGGCCTCAGCCATCGTACAATGAGCAGTTCTTC.

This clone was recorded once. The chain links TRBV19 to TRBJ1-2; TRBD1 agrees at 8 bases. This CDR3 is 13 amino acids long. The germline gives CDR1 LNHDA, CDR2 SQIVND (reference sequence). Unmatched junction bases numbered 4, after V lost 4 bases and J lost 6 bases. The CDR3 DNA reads TGTGCCAGTAGTACAGGACAGGGACATGGCTACACCTTC. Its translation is CASSTGQGHGYTF.

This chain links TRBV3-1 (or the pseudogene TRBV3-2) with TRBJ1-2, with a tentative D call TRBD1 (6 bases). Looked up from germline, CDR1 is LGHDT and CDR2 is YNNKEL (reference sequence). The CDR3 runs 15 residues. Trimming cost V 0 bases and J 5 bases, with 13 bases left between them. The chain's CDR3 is CASSQETQGRYGYTF. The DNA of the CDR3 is TGTGCCAGCAGCCAAGAAACACAGGGTCGGTATGGCTACACCTTC.

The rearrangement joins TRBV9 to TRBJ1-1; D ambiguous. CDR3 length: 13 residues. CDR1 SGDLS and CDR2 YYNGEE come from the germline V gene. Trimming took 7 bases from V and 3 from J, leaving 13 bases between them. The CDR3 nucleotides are TGTGCCAGCGCGAGAGGCGCGGACACTGAAGCTTTCTTT. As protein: CASARGADTEAFF.

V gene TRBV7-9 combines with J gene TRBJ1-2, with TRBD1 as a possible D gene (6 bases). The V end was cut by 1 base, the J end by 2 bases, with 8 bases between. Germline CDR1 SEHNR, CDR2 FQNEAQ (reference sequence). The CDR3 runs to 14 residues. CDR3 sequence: CASSLGQGNYGYTF. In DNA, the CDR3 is TGTGCCAGCAGCTTAGGTCAGGGGAACTATGGCTACACCTTC.

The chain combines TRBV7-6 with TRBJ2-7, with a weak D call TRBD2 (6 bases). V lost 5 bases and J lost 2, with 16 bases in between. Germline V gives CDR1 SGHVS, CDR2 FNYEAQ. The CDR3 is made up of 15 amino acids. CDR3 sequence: CASSLGSGLTYEQYF. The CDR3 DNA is TGTGCCAGCAGCCTTGGGTCAGGACTAACCTACGAGCAGTACTTC. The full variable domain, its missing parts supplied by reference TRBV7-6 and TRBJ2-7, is GAGVSQSPRYKVTKRGQDVALRCDPISGHVSLYWYRQALGQGPEFLTYFNYEAQQDKSGLPNDRFSAERPEGSISTLTIQRTEQRDSAMYRCASSLGSGLTYEQYFGPGTRLTVT.